Below, 4 T cell receptor beta chains from the same sample are listed, as sequenced in a study of shared clonotypes between healthy human individuals. TCRdb's table, derived via immunoSEQ multiplex PCR, lists solely in-frame clones and lacks some. The sample gives 500,000 to 650,000 clones, around 78% of which show up once; approximately 12% is in the top ten. Input material: PBMCs. Source of these receptors: a woman aged 40 to 50 in good health. Some clones in this sample may be carry-over from other donors' samples.

This chain links TRBV28 with TRBJ2-1; D is unclear. CDR1 MDHEN and CDR2 SYDVKM come from the germline V gene. This CDR3 is built from 12 residues. Trimming shortened V by 6 bases and J by 8 bases, and 11 bases separated the two germline ends. CDR3 sequence reads: CASRPRMDEQFF. The CDR3 DNA follows: TGTGCCAGCAGACCTCGAATGGATGAGCAGTTCTTC.

The chain combines TRBV11-2 with TRBJ1-4; weak D call: TRBD1 (5 bases). Trimming removed 6 bases at V and 4 bases at J, with 12 bases between. This CDR3 has 14 residues. Germline V gene sequence: CDR1 SGHAT, CDR2 FQNNGV. DNA of the CDR3: TGTGCCAGCAGGTCGGGGGGAAGTAATGAAAAACTGTTTTTT. This codes for CASRSGGSNEKLFF.

This clone was counted once. This specimen includes other DNA sequences encoding the same CDR3. The CDR3 region is CAWSAGANVLTF. In DNA, the CDR3 is TGTGCCTGGAGTGCCGGGGCCAACGTCCTGACTTTC. The chain carries TRBV30 and TRBJ2-6; D unresolved. V dropped 1 base and J dropped 4 bases, with 2 bases sitting between them. The length of the CDR3 is 12 residues. Germline V gene lookup returns CDR1 GTSNPN and CDR2 SVGIG (reference sequence).

Comment on this clone: At the DNA level, this CDR3 is encoded by other sequences in the same sample as well. The chain uses TRBV18 and TRBJ1-4; 8 nucleotides line up with TRBD1. This CDR3 has 14 residues. The V gene's germline CDR1 is KGHSH and CDR2 LQKENI. V lost 3 bases, J lost 5 bases, and 2 bases stayed unmatched. The CDR3 coding sequence is TGTGCCAGCTCACCTGGACAGGGAAATGAAAAACTGTTTTTT. Protein: CASSPGQGNEKLFF.